The T cell receptor (beta chain) described here comes from a study of blood T cell repertoires in COVID-19. The V gene's germline CDR1 is MNHEY and CDR2 SMNVEV (reference sequence). The CDR3 runs 16 residues. V shed 4 bases and J shed 0 bases, with 10 bases lying between them. In the authors' workflow: Amplified reference gene primers provided the basis for estimating nucleated cell counts. The assay was immunoSEQ multiplex PCR, and TCRdb's table has in-frame clones only and misses some. Clone size and V and J calls were adopted from that table, with D and trimming inferred from the DNA. The data show approximately 240,000 clones, approximately 83% seen once.

Material: peripheral blood. The clonotype was recovered from a woman under 40 who had recovered from COVID-19. The V and J genes are TRBV27 and TRBJ2-6, with D hard to call. The CDR3 here is CASSSVKSSGANVLTF. The CDR3 nucleotides are TGTGCCAGCAGTTCGGTTAAGAGCTCTGGGGCCAACGTCCTGACTTTC.